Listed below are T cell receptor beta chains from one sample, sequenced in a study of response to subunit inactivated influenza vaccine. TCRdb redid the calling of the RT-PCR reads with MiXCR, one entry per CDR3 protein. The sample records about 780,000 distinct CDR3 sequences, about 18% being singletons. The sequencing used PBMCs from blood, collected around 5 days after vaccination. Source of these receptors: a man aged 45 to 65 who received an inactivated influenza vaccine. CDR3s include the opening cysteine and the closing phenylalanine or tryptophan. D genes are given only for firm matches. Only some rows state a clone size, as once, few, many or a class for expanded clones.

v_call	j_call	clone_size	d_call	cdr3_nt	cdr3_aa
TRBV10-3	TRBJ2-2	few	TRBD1	TGTGCCATCAGGTCAGGGGGCACCGGGGAGCTGTTTTTT	CAIRSGGTGELFF
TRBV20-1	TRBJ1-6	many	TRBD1	TGCAGTGCGTCGGACAGGGTCCATTCACCCCTCCACTTT	CSASDRVHSPLHF
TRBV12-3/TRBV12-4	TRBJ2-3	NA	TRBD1	TGTGCCAGCAACGTTAGGGGACAGCGCACAGATACGCAGTATTTT	CASNVRGQRTDTQYF
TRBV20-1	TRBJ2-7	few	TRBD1	TGCAGTGCGACGACAGGGTATGCCTACGAGCAGTACTTC	CSATTGYAYEQYF
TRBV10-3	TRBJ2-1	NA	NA	TGTGCCATCAGTGAAGTTCCACTAGCTGTCAGCAATGAGCAGTTCTTC	CAISEVPLAVSNEQFF
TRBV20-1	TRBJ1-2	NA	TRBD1	TGCAGTGCTCCTGTCAGGGGGCGGAACTATGGCTACACCTTC	CSAPVRGRNYGYTF
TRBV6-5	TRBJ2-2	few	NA	TGTGCCAGCAGTTACCATGCCCCGACCGGGGAGCTGTTTTTT	CASSYHAPTGELFF
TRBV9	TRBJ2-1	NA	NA	TGTGCCAGCAGCGTACAAAGCGCCTCCTACAATGAGCAGTTCTTC	CASSVQSASYNEQFF
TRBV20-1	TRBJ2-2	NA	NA	TGCAGTGCTCCGCCCCCCCAGGGATTCAACGCCGGGGAGCTGTTTTTT	CSAPPPQGFNAGELFF
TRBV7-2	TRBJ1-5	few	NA	TGTGCCAGCGGTAGTAGCAATCAGCCCCAGCATTTT	CASGSSNQPQHF
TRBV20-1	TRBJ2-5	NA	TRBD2	TGCAGTGCCCCACAGTGGGCTAGCGGGGGAAAAGAGACCCAGTACTTC	CSAPQWASGGKETQYF
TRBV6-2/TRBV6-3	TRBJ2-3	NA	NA	TGTGCCAGCAGTTACTCGCAGGGCTGGACAGATACGCAGTATTTT	CASSYSQGWTDTQYF
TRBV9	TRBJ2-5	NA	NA	TGTGCCAGCAGCGAGGGAAGCGGTTGGGAGACCCAGTACTTC	CASSEGSGWETQYF
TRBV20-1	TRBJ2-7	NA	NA	TGCAGTGCCCATAGACTAGTTCCTCCGAGGGAGCAGTACTTC	CSAHRLVPPREQYF
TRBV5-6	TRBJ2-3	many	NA	TGTGCCAGCAGCCGTACAGGATTCACAGATACGCAGTATTTT	CASSRTGFTDTQYF
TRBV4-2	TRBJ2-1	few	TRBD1	TGTGCCAGCAGCCGCCGGGACAGCCTTATAGATGAGCAGTTCTTC	CASSRRDSLIDEQFF
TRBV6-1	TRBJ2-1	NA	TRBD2	TGTGCCAGCAGTCCAATACTAGCGGGGGGGAACAATGAGCAGTTCTTC	CASSPILAGGNNEQFF
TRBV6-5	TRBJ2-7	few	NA	TGTGCCAGCAGTTACGGGGGGGCGCTTTACGAGCAGTACTTC	CASSYGGALYEQYF
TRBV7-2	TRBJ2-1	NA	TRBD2	TGTGCCAGCAGCCTGAGCGGGGGGTACACTCGGGAGCAGTTCTTC	CASSLSGGYTREQFF
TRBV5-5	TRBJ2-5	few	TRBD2	TGTGCCAGCAGCTTGGACCTAGCGGGTGGTCCGGGGGAGACCCAGTACTTC	CASSLDLAGGPGETQYF
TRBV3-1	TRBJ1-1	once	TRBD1	TGTGCCAGCAGAGCCCGGTACAGGGGAACTGAAGCTTTCTTT	CASRARYRGTEAFF
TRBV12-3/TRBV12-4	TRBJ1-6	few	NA	TGTGCCAGCAGTTTAGGGGGAATACAGGGTTCACCCCTCCACTTT	CASSLGGIQGSPLHF
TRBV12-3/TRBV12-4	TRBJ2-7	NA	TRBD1	TGTGCCAGCAGCATTAACAGGGGATTTCGCGAGCAGTACTTC	CASSINRGFREQYF
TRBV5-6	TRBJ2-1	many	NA	TGTGCCAGCAGCTCGGACTCCCTTGTGTTCTTC	CASSSDSLVFF
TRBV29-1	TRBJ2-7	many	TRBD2	TGCAGCGTCCTTCCGGGACTAGCGTCCTACGAGCAGTACTTC	CSVLPGLASYEQYF
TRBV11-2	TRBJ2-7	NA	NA	TGTGCCAGCAGCCGCCCGGAGGAGGGGGCCTACGAGCAGTACTTC	CASSRPEEGAYEQYF
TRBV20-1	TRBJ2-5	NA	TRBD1	TGCAGTGCTATAGATCCGACAGGGGGAGAGACCCAGTACTTC	CSAIDPTGGETQYF
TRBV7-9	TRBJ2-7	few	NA	TGTGCCAGCAGCACTAAGGGGGAGGCTCACGAGCAGTACTTC	CASSTKGEAHEQYF
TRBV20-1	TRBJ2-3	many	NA	TGCAGTGCTAGTCGAGCTGGACCAGATACGCAGTATTTT	CSASRAGPDTQYF
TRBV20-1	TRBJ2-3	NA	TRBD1	TGCAGTGCTAGGCTGGCAGGGGGCGAAAGGGGCACAGATACGCAGTATTTT	CSARLAGGERGTDTQYF
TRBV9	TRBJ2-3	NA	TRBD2	TGTGCCAGCAGCGTAGTAGCGGGACGGACAGATACGCAGTATTTT	CASSVVAGRTDTQYF
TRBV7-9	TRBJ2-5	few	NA	TGTGCCAGCAGCTTAGTACGACAGCAAGAGACCCAGTACTTC	CASSLVRQQETQYF
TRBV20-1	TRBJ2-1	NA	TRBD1	TGCAGTGTCCTCCCCTCACAGGGGGCGGCCGATGAGCAGTTCTTC	CSVLPSQGAADEQFF
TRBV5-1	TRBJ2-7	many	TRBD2	TGCGCCAGCAGCGTAGGGACTAGGTACGAGCAGTACTTC	CASSVGTRYEQYF
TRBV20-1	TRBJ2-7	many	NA	TGCAGTGCTACCGGGGTCTCCTACGAGCAGTACTTC	CSATGVSYEQYF
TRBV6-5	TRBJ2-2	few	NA	TGTGCCAGCAGTTACTCGATTTCCTACACCGGGGAGCTGTTTTTT	CASSYSISYTGELFF
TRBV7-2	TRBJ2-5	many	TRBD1	TGTGCCAGCAGTTCAGGGGGCCCGGAGACCCAGTACTTC	CASSSGGPETQYF
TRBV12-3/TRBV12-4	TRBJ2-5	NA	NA	TGTGCCAGCAGTTTTACTGGTGCTGAGGCCCAGTACTTC	CASSFTGAEAQYF
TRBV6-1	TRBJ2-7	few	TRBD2	TGTGCCAGCAGTGGGGGGGGAGCCTTCTCCTACGAGCAGTACTTC	CASSGGGAFSYEQYF
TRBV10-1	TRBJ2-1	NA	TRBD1	TGCGCCAGCAGACCGGGACAGGGGGCCGCGGAGCAGTTCTTC	CASRPGQGAAEQFF
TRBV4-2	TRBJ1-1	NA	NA	TGTGCCAGCAGCCAAGATTTCCAGGGAAAAACTGAAGCTTTCTTT	CASSQDFQGKTEAFF
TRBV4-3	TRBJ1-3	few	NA	TGCGCCAGCAGCCAAACACAGGTTTCTGGAAACACCATATATTTT	CASSQTQVSGNTIYF
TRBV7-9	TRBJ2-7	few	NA	TGTGCCAGCCCCGAACCCCTCTACGAGCAGTACTTC	CASPEPLYEQYF